This T cell receptor (beta chain) is from a study of blood T cell repertoires in COVID-19. Produced via immunoSEQ multiplex PCR; TCRdb's table is partial and in-frame only. The sample shows 70,000 to 90,000 clones, approximately 88% of them seen only once. This clone has more than one count but fewer than ten. Trimming cost V 2 bases and J 8 bases; bases outside gene matches: 8. The germline CDR1 and CDR2 sequences are SGHVS and FQNEAQ. The CDR3 runs 15 residues. The sequenced sample consisted of peripheral blood. The receptor's source is a man aged 45 to 65 with acute or convalescent COVID-19. J is TRBJ2-4 and V is TRBV7-8; 8 bases line up with TRBD1. The CDR3 DNA reads as TGTGCCAGCAGCTTACAGGGGGCTCTAGTAGACATTCAGTACTTC. Protein sequence: CASSLQGALVDIQYF.